This TCR beta chain is drawn from a study of T cells in localized non-small cell lung cancer. Study-wide points: A median around 57 of the top 100 tumor clones appeared in adjacent lung. Measurement of T cell clonality placed uninvolved adjacent lung highest, above the level in tumor. Increased T cell density in blood showed an association with longer overall survival.

The CDR3 has 14 amino acids. Per the germline V gene, CDR1 is SGHNT and CDR2 is YYREEE (reference sequence). V lost 4 bases to trimming and J lost 3 bases; unmatched junction nucleotides: 3. Regarding this clone: The antigen is unknown.

The method was immunoSEQ multiplex PCR; TCRdb's version includes in-frame clones alone and lacks a portion of them. This sample has 15,000 to 18,000 clones, with about 87% found just once. The clonotype was recovered from a male donor at least 60 years old with stage II lung adenocarcinoma. The input for sequencing was peripheral blood mononuclear cells, taken before any cancer treatment. The rearrangement uses TRBV5-4 and TRBJ2-1; TRBD2 aligns across 8 bases. The CDR3 sequence: CASSQGLDYNEQFF. CDR3 sequence (DNA): TGTGCCAGCAGCCAGGGACTAGACTACAATGAGCAGTTCTTC.